This TCR beta chain came from a study of beta chain features in type 1 diabetes. The CDR3 runs to 15 residues. V was pared by 9 bases and J by 6 bases, with 25 bases between. Germline CDR1 and CDR2: SGHRS and YFSETQ. The study reverse transcribed the entire isolated RNA, so it sequenced expressed TCRB transcripts. The data were produced by immunoSEQ multiplex PCR, yet TCRdb's version contains in-frame clones alone and is incomplete. Of under 950,000 clones listed, roughly a sixth are singletons. Study findings and constraints: Shortening that was moderate but significant affected the TCRB CDR3s of Type 1 diabetes patients in all four CD4+ subsets.

This clone was detected only a few times. Its target is not known. V gene TRBV5-1 combines with J gene TRBJ2-7; possible D gene TRBD2, 6 bases. Sequences were obtained from naive CD4+ T cells from blood. This TCR came from a woman between 18 and 30 years old in good health. DNA for the CDR3: TGCGCCACCAGGATCGCGGCCGGGAGCGAGTCCGAGCAGTACTTC. It encodes CATRIAAGSESEQYF.